What follows are 24 T cell receptor beta chains derived from one specimen sequenced in a study of T-cell reconstitution after alpha-beta-depleted transplantation in children. During its preparation, the TCRbeta library received unique molecular identifiers. A single record per CDR3 protein comes from TCRdb applying MiXCR to the PCR reads. The table has hundreds of thousands of distinct CDR3 sequences, roughly 13% seen once. Sequencing used PBMCs, obtained before TCRalphabeta/CD19-depleted stem cell transplant. The receptors come from a girl aged 2 to 9 with congenital amegakaryocytic thrombocytopenia, due to receive a stem cell transplant.

This clonotype was observed at least ten times. The chain has TRBV28 and TRBJ2-1, with TRBD2 matching 13 bases. In germline, CDR1 is MDHEN, CDR2 SYDVKM. V was pared by 5 bases and J by 7 bases, with 5 bases of the junction left unmatched. The CDR3 totals 15 residues. The CDR3: CASSQGLAGSNEQFF. The CDR3 DNA reads TGTGCCAGCAGTCAGGGACTAGCGGGAAGTAATGAGCAGTTCTTC.

The chain couples TRBV18 to TRBJ1-2; 9 bases fit TRBD1. There are 14 residues in the CDR3. Germline V gives CDR1 KGHSH, CDR2 LQKENI. J was trimmed by 8 bases and V by 0 bases; bases with no gene match: 4. CDR3 in amino acids: CASSPPGQGGGYTF. The CDR3, as DNA: TGTGCCAGCTCACCACCGGGACAGGGAGGAGGCTACACCTTC.

The table lists this clonotype with many counts. This chain uses TRBV7-9 with TRBJ1-2; possibly TRBD1 for D (5 bases). Germline V gene data show CDR1 as SEHNR and CDR2 as FQNEAQ (reference sequence). This CDR3 is built from 12 residues. V was shortened by 5 bases and J by 8 bases, with 12 bases between the two germline ends. CDR3 sequence (DNA): TGTGCCAGCAGCCCGAGGGACGGAGGCTACACCTTC. Protein sequence: CASSPRDGGYTF.

The chain employs TRBV2 and TRBJ2-5; D may be TRBD1 (6 bases). V shed 6 bases and J shed 1 base, with 9 bases lying between them. The CDR3 is made up of 13 amino acids. The V gene's germline CDR1 is SNHLY and CDR2 FYNNEI. CDR3: CASRRTAQETQYF. CDR3 nucleotide sequence: TGTGCCAGCAGGAGGACAGCCCAAGAGACCCAGTACTTC.

This clonotype has just a few counts. The chain carries TRBV20-1 and TRBJ1-2, with D unresolved. V lost 1 base to trimming and J lost 2 bases, with 11 bases between them. Germline V gene lookup returns CDR1 DFQATT and CDR2 SNEGSKA (reference sequence). CDR3 length: 14 residues. This CDR3 reads CSARGPPENYGYTF. The DNA of the CDR3 is TGCAGTGCTAGAGGCCCGCCAGAGAACTATGGCTACACCTTC.

Comment on this clonotype: A much larger clone differs from this one at a single base, so this may be a read error. V is TRBV7-2 and J is TRBJ2-7; the D gene is possibly TRBD2 (6 bases). CDR1 is SGHTA and CDR2 is FQGNSA in the germline V gene. The CDR3 extends over 15 amino acids. The DNA for the CDR3 is TGTGCCTGCAGCTTAGTCGGAGGGGAAGCCTACGAGCAGTACTTC. It codes for CACSLVGGEAYEQYF.

The table lists this clonotype with many counts. This chain uses TRBV29-1 with TRBJ2-3, with 12 bases matching TRBD2. The CDR3 totals 15 residues. Unmatched junction bases numbered 8, after V lost 5 bases and J lost 5 bases. Per the germline V gene, CDR1 is SQVTM and CDR2 is ANQGSEA. The chain's CDR3 is CSVLTSGSGVDTQYF. The CDR3 DNA sequence: TGCAGCGTTCTGACTAGCGGGAGTGGCGTAGATACGCAGTATTTT.

This clonotype has ten or more counts. The rearrangement uses TRBV10-2 and TRBJ2-5; D call uncertain. The CDR3 is made up of 16 amino acids. The germline V gene has CDR1 WSHSY and CDR2 SAAADI. V lost 1 base and J lost 0, with 12 bases in between. CDR3 sequence: CASSEWSAEDQETQYF. Written as DNA, the CDR3 is TGCGCCAGCAGTGAGTGGTCAGCAGAGGACCAAGAGACCCAGTACTTC.

This clonotype has ten or more counts. J is TRBJ2-7 and V is TRBV7-8; D possibly matches TRBD1 or TRBD2 (5 bases each). Trimming left V 7 bases short and J 3 bases short, with 16 bases between. CDR1 and CDR2 from the germline V gene are SGHVS and FQNEAQ. This CDR3 spans 14 amino acids. This chain's CDR3 is CASIPPGPYYEQYF. In DNA form, the CDR3 reads TGTGCCAGCATCCCACCGGGACCCTACTACGAGCAGTACTTC.

The chain has TRBV7-2 and TRBJ2-2; 10 bases map to TRBD2. CDR1 is SGHTA and CDR2 is FQGNSA in the germline V gene. V lost 3 bases and J lost 7; bases outside the gene matches: 5. The CDR3 has 15 amino acids. The CDR3 coding sequence is TGTGCCAGCAGCTTTCTAGCGGGAGAGGGCGGGGAGCTGTTTTTT. It yields the protein CASSFLAGEGGELFF.

This clonotype was picked up a small number of times. The J gene is TRBJ1-1, the V gene TRBV6-6, with D maybe TRBD1 (6 bases). CDR1 and CDR2 from the germline V gene are MNHNY and SVGAGI (reference sequence). With 0 bases removed from V and 5 bases from J, the gap between germline ends came to 7 bases. There are 13 residues in the CDR3. CDR3 DNA: TGTGCCAGCAGTTACTCCCAGGGGACTGAAGCTTTCTTT. It is translated as CASSYSQGTEAFF.

In its sample, this clonotype was seen many times. The genes are TRBV12-3 or TRBV12-4 and TRBJ1-1; TRBD1 is a possible D gene (5 bases). The CDR3 spans 13 residues. The V end lost 3 bases, the J end lost 3 bases, and 8 bases lay between the germline ends. This chain's CDR3 is CASSFGTDTEAFF. The CDR3 region has the DNA TGTGCCAGCAGTTTTGGGACGGACACTGAAGCTTTCTTT.

This clonotype was observed a handful of times. The V gene is TRBV15, the J gene TRBJ2-1; 9 bases agree with TRBD2. The CDR3 extends over 16 amino acids. The V segment lost 1 base and the J segment 6 bases; nucleotides outside the gene matches: 7. Germline V CDR1 and CDR2: LNHNV, YYDKDF (reference sequence). CDR3 loop: CATSRVLAGRFNEQFF. In DNA form, the CDR3 reads TGTGCCACCAGCAGAGTACTAGCGGGCCGCTTCAATGAGCAGTTCTTC.

This clonotype was seen ten or more times. The chain links TRBV7-2 to TRBJ2-3; weak D call: TRBD2 (6 bases). The V gene lost 5 bases and the J gene lost 2 bases, with 14 bases spanning the gap. This CDR3 comprises 15 residues. The germline V gene has CDR1 SGHTA and CDR2 FQGNSA. The CDR3 sequence is CASSTWDSDTDTQYF. The CDR3 DNA is TGTGCCAGCAGCACGTGGGACTCTGACACAGATACGCAGTATTTT.

The chain uses TRBV10-3 and TRBJ2-7; D remains unclear. CDR1 ENHRY and CDR2 SYGVKD come from the germline V gene. V shed 7 bases and J shed 2 bases, with 12 bases lying between them. The CDR3 covers 13 residues. CDR3 sequence reads: CAITSSETYEQYF. Written as DNA, the CDR3 is TGTGCCATCACGTCCAGCGAGACCTACGAGCAGTACTTC.

This clonotype was seen ten or more times. V and J are TRBV7-6 and TRBJ2-2; TRBD2 is a possible D gene (5 bases). The CDR3 totals 13 residues. The V gene lost 5 bases and the J gene lost 7 bases, with 11 bases spanning the gap. CDR1 SGHVS and CDR2 FNYEAQ come from the germline V gene. The CDR3 region is CASSPLALGELFF. The CDR3, as DNA: TGTGCCAGCAGCCCCCTAGCCCTCGGGGAGCTGTTTTTT.

This clonotype was observed a handful of times. The chain has TRBV7-3 and TRBJ2-3, with D perhaps TRBD1 or TRBD2 (5 bases each). Germline V lookup: CDR1 SGHTA, CDR2 FQGTGA. The length of the CDR3 is 15 residues. Trimming took 3 bases from V and 5 from J, leaving 15 bases between them. The CDR3 DNA follows: TGTGCCAGCAGCTTGGGACCACAACTGGAAGATACGCAGTATTTT. Amino acids: CASSLGPQLEDTQYF. Looking up the rest from reference TRBV7-3 and TRBJ2-3 gives the full variable domain: GAGVSQTPSNKVTEKGKYVELRCDPISGHTALYWYRQSLGQGPEFLIYFQGTGAADDSGLPNDRFFAVRPEGSVSTLKIQRTERGDSAVYLCASSLGPQLEDTQYFGPGTRLTVL.

This clonotype was seen only a few times. The chain employs TRBV7-9 and TRBJ2-5, with D unclear. The CDR3 is 15 residues long. Deletions cut 3 bases from V and 1 base from J, with 12 bases between. From germline, CDR1 is SEHNR and CDR2 FQNEAQ (reference sequence). CDR3 sequence: CASSFGVGLQETQYF. As DNA, the CDR3 is TGTGCCAGCAGCTTTGGGGTAGGCCTCCAAGAGACCCAGTACTTC.

This clonotype has at least ten counts. The genes are TRBV20-1 and TRBJ2-1; D is unclear. Trimming removed 4 bases at V and 2 bases at J, with 9 bases between. This CDR3 has 13 amino acids. Germline V lookup: CDR1 DFQATT, CDR2 SNEGSKA (reference sequence). The CDR3 spells CSATSGTYNEQFF. CDR3 bases: TGCAGTGCTACTAGTGGGACCTACAATGAGCAGTTCTTC.

In its sample, this clonotype was seen many times. The J gene is TRBJ2-3, the V gene TRBV6-2 or TRBV6-3; TRBD2 matches 7 bases. This CDR3 has 18 amino acids. Germline V gene lookup returns CDR1 MNHEY and CDR2 SVGEGT. J lost 1 base, V lost 0 bases, and 10 bases had no gene match. Here the CDR3 DNA reads TGTGCCAGCAGTTACTCGTTAACCGGGAGGTCTGGCACAGATACGCAGTATTTT. This encodes CASSYSLTGRSGTDTQYF.

The sample holds many counts of this clonotype. This chain links TRBV29-1 with TRBJ2-2; weak D call: TRBD1 (5 bases). The CDR3 has 12 amino acids. The germline V and J ends were trimmed by 7 bases and 4 bases, with 10 bases remaining between them. Germline CDR1 and CDR2: SQVTM and ANQGSEA. The CDR3 DNA is TGCAGCGGGGGCTACATCACCGGGGAGCTGTTTTTT. It specifies CSGGYITGELFF.

V and J are TRBV15 and TRBJ2-1; D perhaps matches TRBD2 (5 bases). The V end was cut by 5 bases, the J end by 7 bases, with 15 bases between. This CDR3 spans 14 amino acids. Per the germline V gene, CDR1 is LNHNV and CDR2 is YYDKDF (reference sequence). In DNA form, the CDR3 reads TGTGCCACCAGCGGACGCGGGTCCCAAAATGAGCAGTTCTTC. It yields the protein CATSGRGSQNEQFF.

In the case of this clonotype: A read error may explain this, as a much larger clone is one base away. The J gene is TRBJ1-1, the V gene TRBV12-3 or TRBV12-4; TRBD1 matches 8 bases. This CDR3 has 17 amino acids. CDR3 in DNA: TGTGTCAGCAGTTTAGTCGGCAGGGGGCAAAGGAACACTGAAGCTTTCTTT. Translation gives CVSSLVGRGQRNTEAFF.

This clonotype was picked up a small number of times. The chain uses TRBV12-3 or TRBV12-4 and TRBJ2-5; 8 nucleotides align to TRBD2. The CDR3 has 15 residues. With 6 bases clipped from V and 2 bases from J, the junction kept 8 bases outside the gene matches. The CDR3 protein is CASSAQREFQETQYF. The CDR3 DNA follows: TGTGCCAGCAGCGCCCAGCGGGAGTTTCAAGAGACCCAGTACTTC.